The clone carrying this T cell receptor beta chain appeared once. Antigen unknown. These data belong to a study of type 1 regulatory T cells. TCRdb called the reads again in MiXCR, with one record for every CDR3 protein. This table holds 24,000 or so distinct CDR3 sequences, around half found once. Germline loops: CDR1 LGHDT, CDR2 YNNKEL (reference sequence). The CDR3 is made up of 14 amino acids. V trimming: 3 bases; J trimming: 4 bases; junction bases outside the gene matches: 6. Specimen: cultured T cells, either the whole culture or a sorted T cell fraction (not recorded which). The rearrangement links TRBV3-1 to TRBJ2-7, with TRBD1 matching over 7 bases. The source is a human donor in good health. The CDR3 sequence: CASSQTGLTYEQYF. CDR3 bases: TGTGCCAGCAGCCAGACAGGGTTGACTTACGAGCAGTACTTC.